This T cell receptor (beta chain) was observed in a study of post-analysis software for immune sequencing data. The wider study: Relapsing-remitting, secondary progressive and progressive-relapsing forms made up the multiple sclerosis disease courses. General study results and limits: TRBV5-6, TRBV5-1 and TRBV20-1 were among roughly five TRBV segments more frequent in patients than controls. F measure clustering grouped samples strongly by preparation batch. Significantly decreased normalized Chao1 diversity was recorded for multiple sclerosis patients relative to controls.

This clonotype was found once. The target antigen is unknown. Germline is not matched at one junction end, which may reflect a read error. This CDR3 region has 18 residues. Germline V gene data show CDR1 as MNHNS and CDR2 as SASEGT. Unique molecular identifiers had been added to the TCR beta cDNA libraries. cDNA molecules numbering approximately 500,000 came from roughly 0.93 to 9.6 million T cells. TCRdb used MiXCR to reprocess the PCR reads, holding one entry per CDR3 protein. The sample lists about 200,000 distinct CDR3 sequences, approximately 28% occurring once. This clonotype was obtained from a girl aged 2 to 17 with multiple sclerosis. This chain joins TRBV6-1 and TRBJ1-6, with TRBD1 identical over 8 bases. Sequenced input: blood. The DNA of the CDR3 is TGTGCCAGCAGTAGATCCAGGACAGGGATTTCCTATAATTCACCCCCCCACTTT. This translates into CASSRSRTGISYNSPPHF.